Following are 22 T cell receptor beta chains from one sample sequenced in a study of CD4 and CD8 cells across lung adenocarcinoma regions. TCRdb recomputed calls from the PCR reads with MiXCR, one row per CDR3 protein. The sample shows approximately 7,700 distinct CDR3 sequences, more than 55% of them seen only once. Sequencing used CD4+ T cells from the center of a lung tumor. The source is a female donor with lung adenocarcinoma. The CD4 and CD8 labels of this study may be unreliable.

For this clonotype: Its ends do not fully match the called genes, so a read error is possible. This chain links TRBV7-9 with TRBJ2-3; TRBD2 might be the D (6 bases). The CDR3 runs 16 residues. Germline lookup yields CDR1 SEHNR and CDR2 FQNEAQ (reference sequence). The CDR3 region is CASRLTRGLGKDTQYF. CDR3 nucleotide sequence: TGTGCCAGCAGACTTACGCGGGGCCTAGGAAAAGATACGCAGTATTTC. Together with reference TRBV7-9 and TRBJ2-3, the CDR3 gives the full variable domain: DTGVSQNPRHKITKRGQNVTFRCDPISEHNRLYWYRQTLGQGPEFLTYFQNEAQLEKSRLLSDRFSAERPKGSFSTLEIQRTEQGDSAMYLCASRLTRGLGKDTQYFGPGTRLTVL.

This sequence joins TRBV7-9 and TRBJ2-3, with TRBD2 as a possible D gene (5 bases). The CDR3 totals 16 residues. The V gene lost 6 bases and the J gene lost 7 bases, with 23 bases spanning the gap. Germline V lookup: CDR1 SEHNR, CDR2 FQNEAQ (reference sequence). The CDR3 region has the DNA TGTGCCAGCAGACTTACGCCTGTACTAGGCAAAAATACGCAGTATTTT. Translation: CASRLTPVLGKNTQYF.

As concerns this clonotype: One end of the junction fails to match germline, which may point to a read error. The CDR3 DNA is TGTGCCGGGAGTGCCGGGGGCGCTGTGGCAGATACCCAGTATTTC. It encodes CAGSAGGAVADTQYF. V usage is TRBV6-1 and J usage is TRBJ2-3; D is possibly TRBD1 or TRBD2 (6 bases each). Germline CDR1 MNHNS, CDR2 SASEGT. There are 15 residues in the CDR3.

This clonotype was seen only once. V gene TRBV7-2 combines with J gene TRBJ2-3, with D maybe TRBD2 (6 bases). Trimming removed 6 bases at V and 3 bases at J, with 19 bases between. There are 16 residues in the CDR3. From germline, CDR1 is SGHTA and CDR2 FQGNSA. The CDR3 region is CASRGLGGGSTDTQYF. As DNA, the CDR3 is TGTGCCAGCAGGGGATTGGGGGGAGGCTCTACAGATACGCAGTATTTT.

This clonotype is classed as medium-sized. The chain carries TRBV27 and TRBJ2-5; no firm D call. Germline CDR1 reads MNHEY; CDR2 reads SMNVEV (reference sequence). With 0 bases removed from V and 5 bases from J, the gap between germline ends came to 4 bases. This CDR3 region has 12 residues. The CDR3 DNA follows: TGTGCCAGCAGTTTATCGCGCGAGACCCAGTACTTC. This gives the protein CASSLSRETQYF.

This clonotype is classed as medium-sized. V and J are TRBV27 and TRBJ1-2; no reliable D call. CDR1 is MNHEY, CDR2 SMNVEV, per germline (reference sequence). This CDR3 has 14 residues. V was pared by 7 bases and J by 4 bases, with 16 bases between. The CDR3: CASKTRPDSYGYTF. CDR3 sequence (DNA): TGTGCCAGCAAGACACGGCCGGATTCCTATGGCTACACCTTC.

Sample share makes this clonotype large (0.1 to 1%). The CDR3: CASSVSSGRGYEQYF. In DNA form, the CDR3 reads TGTGCCAGCAGCGTCTCAAGCGGGAGGGGGTACGAGCAGTACTTC. The V gene is TRBV6-5, the J gene TRBJ2-5, with TRBD2 matching over 10 bases. The better agreement between TRBJ2-7 and the DNA end casts doubt on the J call. CDR1 is MNHEY, CDR2 SVGAGI, per germline. This CDR3 spans 15 amino acids.

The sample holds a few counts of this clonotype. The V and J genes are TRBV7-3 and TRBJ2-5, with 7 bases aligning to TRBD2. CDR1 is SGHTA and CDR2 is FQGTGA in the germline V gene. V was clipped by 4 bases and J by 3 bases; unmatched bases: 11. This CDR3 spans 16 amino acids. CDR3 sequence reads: CASSWPLREAEETQYF. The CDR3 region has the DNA TGTGCCAGCAGCTGGCCCCTACGGGAGGCGGAAGAGACCCAGTACTTC.

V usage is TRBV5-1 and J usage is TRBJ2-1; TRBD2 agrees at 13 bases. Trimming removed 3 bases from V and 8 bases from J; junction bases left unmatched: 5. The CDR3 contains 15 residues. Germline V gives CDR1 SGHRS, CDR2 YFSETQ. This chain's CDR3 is CASSWGTSGIDEQFF. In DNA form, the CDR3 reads TGCGCCAGCAGCTGGGGGACTAGCGGGATCGATGAGCAGTTCTTC. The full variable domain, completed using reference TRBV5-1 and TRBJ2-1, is KAGVTQTPRYLIKTRGQQVTLSCSPISGHRSVSWYQQTPGQGLQFLFEYFSETQRNKGNFPGRFSGRQFSNSRSEMNVSTLELGDSALYLCASSWGTSGIDEQFFGPGTRLTVL.

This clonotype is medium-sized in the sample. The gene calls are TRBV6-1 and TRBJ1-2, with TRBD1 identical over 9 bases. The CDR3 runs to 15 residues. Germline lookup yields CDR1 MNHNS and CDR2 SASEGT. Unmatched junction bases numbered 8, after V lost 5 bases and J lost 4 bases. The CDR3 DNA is TGTGCCAGCAGTCCTACGGGACAGGGACTCTATGGCTACACCTTC. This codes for CASSPTGQGLYGYTF.

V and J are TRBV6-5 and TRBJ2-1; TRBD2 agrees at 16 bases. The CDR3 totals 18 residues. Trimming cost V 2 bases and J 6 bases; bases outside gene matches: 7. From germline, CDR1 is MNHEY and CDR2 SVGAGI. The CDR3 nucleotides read TGTGCCAGCAGTTACGGGACTAGCGGGAGGGCCCGGGGCAATGAGCAGTTCTTC. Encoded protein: CASSYGTSGRARGNEQFF.

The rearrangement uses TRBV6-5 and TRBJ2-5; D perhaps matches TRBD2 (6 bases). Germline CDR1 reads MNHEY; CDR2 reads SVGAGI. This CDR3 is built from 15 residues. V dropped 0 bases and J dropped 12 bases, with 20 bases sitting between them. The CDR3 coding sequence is TGTGCCAGCAGTTACTCCCGGGGACTTATTTACGAGAAGTACTTC. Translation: CASSYSRGLIYEKYF.

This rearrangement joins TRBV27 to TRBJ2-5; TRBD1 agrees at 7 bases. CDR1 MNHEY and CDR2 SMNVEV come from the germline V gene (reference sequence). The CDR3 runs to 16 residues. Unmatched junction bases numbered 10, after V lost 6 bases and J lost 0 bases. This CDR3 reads CASRGRGGRDQETQYF. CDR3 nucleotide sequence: TGTGCCAGCAGGGGGCGAGGGGGCCGTGACCAAGAGACCCAGTACTTC.

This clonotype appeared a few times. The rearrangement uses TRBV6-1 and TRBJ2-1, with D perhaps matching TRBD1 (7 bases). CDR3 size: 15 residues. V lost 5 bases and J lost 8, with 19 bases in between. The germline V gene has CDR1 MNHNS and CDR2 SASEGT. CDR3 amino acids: CASSLGAGGRYEQFF. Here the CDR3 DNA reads TGTGCCAGCAGTCTTGGGGCAGGGGGGCGATATGAGCAGTTCTTC.

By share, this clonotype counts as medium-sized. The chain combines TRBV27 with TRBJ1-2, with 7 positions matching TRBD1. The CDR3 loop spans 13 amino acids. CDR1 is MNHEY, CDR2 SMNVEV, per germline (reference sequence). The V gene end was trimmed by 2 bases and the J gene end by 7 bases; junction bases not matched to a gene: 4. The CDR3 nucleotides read TGTGCCAGCAGTTTAGAGGGGGCGGGTGGCTACACCTTC. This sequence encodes CASSLEGAGGYTF.

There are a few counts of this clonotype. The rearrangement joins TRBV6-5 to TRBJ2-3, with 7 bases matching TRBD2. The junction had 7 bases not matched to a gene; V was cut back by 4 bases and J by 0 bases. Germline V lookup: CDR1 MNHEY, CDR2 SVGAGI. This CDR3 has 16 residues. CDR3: CASSFEGRDSTDTQYF. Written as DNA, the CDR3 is TGTGCCAGCAGTTTTGAGGGGAGGGATAGCACAGATACGCAGTATTTT.

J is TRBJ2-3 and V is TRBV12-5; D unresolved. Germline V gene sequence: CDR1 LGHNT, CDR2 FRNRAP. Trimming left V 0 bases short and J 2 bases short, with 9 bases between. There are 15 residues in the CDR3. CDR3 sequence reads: CASGLVTRITDTQYF. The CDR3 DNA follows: TGTGCTAGTGGTTTGGTAACCAGGATCACAGATACGCAGTATTTT. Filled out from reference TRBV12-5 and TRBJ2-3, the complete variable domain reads DARVTQTPRHKVTEMGQEVTMRCQPILGHNTVFWYRQTMMQGLELLAYFRNRAPLDDSGMPKDRFSAEMPDATLATLKIQPSEPRDSAVYFCASGLVTRITDTQYFGPGTRLTVL.

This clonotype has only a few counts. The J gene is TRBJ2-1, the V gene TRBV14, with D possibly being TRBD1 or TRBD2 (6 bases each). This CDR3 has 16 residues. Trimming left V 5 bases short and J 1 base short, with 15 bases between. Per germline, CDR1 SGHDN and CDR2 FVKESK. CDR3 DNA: TGTGCCAGCAGCACCCGGTCGGGGGCTTCCTACAATGAGCAGTTCTTC. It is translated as CASSTRSGASYNEQFF. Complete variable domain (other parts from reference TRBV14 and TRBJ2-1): EAGVTQFPSHSVIEKGQTVTLRCDPISGHDNLYWYRRVMGKEIKFLLHFVKESKQDESGMPNNRFLAERTGGTYSTLKVQPAELEDSGVYFCASSTRSGASYNEQFFGPGTRLTVL.

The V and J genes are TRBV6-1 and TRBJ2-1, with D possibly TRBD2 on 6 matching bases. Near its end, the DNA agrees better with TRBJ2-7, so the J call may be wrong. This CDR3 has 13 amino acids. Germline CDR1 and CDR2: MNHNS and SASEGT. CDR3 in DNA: TGTGCCAGCAGTAGGACGGACTACTACGAGCAGTACTTC. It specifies CASSRTDYYEQYF.

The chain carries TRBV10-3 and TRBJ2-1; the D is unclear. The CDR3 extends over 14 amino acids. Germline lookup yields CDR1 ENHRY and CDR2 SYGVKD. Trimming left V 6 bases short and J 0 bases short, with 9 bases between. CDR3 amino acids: CAIRNGSSYNEQFF. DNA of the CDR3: TGTGCCATCAGGAATGGAAGCTCCTACAATGAGCAGTTCTTC.

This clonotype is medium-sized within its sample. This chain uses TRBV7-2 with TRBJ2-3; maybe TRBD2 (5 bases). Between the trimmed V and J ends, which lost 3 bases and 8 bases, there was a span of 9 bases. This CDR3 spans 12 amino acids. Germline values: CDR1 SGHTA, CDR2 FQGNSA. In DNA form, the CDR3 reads TGTGCCAGCAGCTTCATAGAGGGTACGCAGTATTTT. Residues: CASSFIEGTQYF.

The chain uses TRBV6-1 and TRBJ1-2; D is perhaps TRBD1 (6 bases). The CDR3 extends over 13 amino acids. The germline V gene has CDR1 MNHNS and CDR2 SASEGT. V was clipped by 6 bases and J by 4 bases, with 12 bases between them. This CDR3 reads CASRIQQGYGYTF. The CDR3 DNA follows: TGTGCCAGCAGAATTCAACAGGGCTATGGCTACACCTTC.